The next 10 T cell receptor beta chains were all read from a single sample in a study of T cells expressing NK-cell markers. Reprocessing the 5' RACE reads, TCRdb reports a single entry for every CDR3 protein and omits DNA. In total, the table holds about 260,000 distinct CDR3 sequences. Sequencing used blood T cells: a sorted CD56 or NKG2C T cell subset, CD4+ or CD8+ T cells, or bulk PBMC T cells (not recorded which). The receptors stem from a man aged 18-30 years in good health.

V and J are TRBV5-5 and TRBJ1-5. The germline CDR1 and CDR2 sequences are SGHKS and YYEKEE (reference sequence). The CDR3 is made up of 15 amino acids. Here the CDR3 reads CASSLASVSGQPQHF.

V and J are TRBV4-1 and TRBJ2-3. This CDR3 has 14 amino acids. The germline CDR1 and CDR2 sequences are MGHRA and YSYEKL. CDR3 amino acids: CASSQDPRTDTQYF.

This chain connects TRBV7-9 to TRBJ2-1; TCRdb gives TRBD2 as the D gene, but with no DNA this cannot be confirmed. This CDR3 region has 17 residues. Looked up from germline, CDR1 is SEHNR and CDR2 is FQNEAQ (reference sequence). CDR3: CASSFGLAGSSYNEQFF.

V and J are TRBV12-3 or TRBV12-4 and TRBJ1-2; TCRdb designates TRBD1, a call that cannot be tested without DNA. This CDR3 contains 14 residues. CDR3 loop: CASSGQGFRYGYTF.

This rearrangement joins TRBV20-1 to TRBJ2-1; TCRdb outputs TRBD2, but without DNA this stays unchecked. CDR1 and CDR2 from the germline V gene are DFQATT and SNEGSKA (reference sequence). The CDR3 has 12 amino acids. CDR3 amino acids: CSGVAGPNEQFF.

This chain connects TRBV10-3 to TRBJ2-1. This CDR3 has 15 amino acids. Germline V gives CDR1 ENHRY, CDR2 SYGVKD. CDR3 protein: CAIRERLENYNEQFF.

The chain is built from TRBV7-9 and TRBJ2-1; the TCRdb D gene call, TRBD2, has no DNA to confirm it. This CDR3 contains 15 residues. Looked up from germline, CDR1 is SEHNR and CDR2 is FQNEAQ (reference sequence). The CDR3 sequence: CASSLGLGYGDEQFF.

The CDR3 loop is CASSFGGIMNTEAFF. V and J are TRBV12-3 or TRBV12-4 and TRBJ1-1. This CDR3 is built from 15 residues.

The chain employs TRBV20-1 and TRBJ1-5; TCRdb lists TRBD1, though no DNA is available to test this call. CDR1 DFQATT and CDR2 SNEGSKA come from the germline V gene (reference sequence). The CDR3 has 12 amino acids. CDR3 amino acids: CSAARGEQPQHF.

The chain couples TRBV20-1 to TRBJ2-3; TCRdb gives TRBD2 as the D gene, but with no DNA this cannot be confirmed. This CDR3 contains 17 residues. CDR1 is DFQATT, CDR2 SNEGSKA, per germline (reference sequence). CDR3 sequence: CSARRPILAGVPDTQYF.